This T cell receptor (beta chain) was sequenced during a study of blood T cell repertoires in COVID-19. As for the study in general: Acute-phase and convalescent COVID-19 samples originated in the United States, Italy and Spain. PBMCs, B-cell-depleted T cells, or T cells provided the cDNA or gDNA that made up the material.

The CDR3 totals 15 residues. Germline CDR1 is SGHRS and CDR2 is YFSETQ. Between the trimmed V and J ends, which lost 1 base and 3 bases, there was a span of 13 bases. Original handling: The authors estimated nucleated cell counts from reference gene primer amplification. The data were produced by immunoSEQ multiplex PCR, yet TCRdb's version contains in-frame clones alone and is incomplete. The V and J calls and the clone size are those of that table, but D and trimming were determined from the DNA. The sample shows about 230,000 clones, approximately 87% of them seen only once. This sequence was found in a woman aged 70-85 years with active or convalescent COVID-19. Source material: peripheral blood. The chain joins TRBV5-1 to TRBJ2-5, with D perhaps TRBD2 (5 bases). The DNA of the CDR3 is TGCGCCAGCAGCTTGTCCCCGGACTCGGAAGAGACCCAGTACTTC. Residues: CASSLSPDSEETQYF.